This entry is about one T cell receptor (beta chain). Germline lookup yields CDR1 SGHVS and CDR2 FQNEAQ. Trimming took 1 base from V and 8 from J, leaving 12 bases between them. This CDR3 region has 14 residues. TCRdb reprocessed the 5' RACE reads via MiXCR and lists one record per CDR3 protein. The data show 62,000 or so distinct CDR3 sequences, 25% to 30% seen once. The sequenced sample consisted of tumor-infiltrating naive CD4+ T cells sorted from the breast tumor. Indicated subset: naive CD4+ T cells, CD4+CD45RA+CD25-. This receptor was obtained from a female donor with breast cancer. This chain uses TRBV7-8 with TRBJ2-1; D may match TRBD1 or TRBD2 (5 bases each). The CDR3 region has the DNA TGTGCCAGCAGCTTAGGATGGGGGAGTGATGAGCAGTTCTTC. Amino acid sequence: CASSLGWGSDEQFF.